The subject of this entry is one TCR beta chain. Trimming shortened V by 5 bases and J by 4 bases, and 14 bases separated the two germline ends. The CDR3 is 14 amino acids. The germline V gene encodes CDR1 MNHEY and CDR2 SVGEGT. These data come from a study of blood T cell repertoires in COVID-19. Study overall: COVID-19 samples, acute and convalescent, were from the United States, Italy and Spain. PBMCs, B-cell-depleted T cells, or T cells were the source of the cDNA or gDNA that made up the material.

As handled by the study authors: Amplification from reference gene primers served as the basis for estimated nucleated cell counts. The data were produced by immunoSEQ multiplex PCR, yet TCRdb's version contains in-frame clones alone and is incomplete. D and trimming come from the DNA, and the V and J calls and clone size come from that table. The repertoire consists of roughly 85,000 clones, with roughly 80% occurring once and the leading ten covering 7.5% to 10%. The material sequenced was peripheral blood. The clonotype was recovered from a human donor in a cohort sampled during active COVID-19. This chain connects TRBV6-2 or TRBV6-3 to TRBJ1-2; tentatively, D is TRBD1 (5 bases). CDR3 loop: CASSQGRGGYGYTF. The DNA of the CDR3 is TGTGCCAGCAGTCAGGGACGGGGAGGCTATGGCTACACCTTC.